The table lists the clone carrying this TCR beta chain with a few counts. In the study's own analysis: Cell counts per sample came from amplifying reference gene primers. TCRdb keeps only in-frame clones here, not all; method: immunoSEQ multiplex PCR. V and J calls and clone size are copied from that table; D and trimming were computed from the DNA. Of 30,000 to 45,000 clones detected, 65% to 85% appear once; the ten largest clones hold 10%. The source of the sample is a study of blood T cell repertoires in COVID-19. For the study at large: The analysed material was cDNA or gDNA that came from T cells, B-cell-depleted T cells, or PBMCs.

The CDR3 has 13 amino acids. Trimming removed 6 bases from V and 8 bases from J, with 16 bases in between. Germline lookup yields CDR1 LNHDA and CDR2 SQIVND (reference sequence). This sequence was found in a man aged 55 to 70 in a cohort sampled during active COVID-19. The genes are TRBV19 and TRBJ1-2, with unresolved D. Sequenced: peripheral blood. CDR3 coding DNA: TGTGCCAGTAGGTCAGCGGAGGGCTGGGGCTACACCTTC. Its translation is CASRSAEGWGYTF.